This section outlines one T cell receptor (beta chain) sequence together with its context. Its matching antigen is unknown. The data belong to a study of cytomegalovirus exposure and HLA in healthy donors. About the research overall: Both the approximately 120 validation repertoires and the approximately 620 first-cohort repertoires used the same platform, as reported by a later analysis.

General study results and limits: Investigators reported 150 to 200 TCR beta chains as tied to cytomegalovirus. CMV antigen specificity was confirmed in vitro for a few CMV-associated chains.

The length of the CDR3 is 18 residues. From germline, CDR1 is MNHEY and CDR2 SMNVEV (reference sequence). Trimming cost V 8 bases and J 1 base; bases outside gene matches: 17. Sequencing used immunoSEQ multiplex PCR; TCRdb keeps in-frame clones, though not all of them. The sample records roughly 220,000 clones, 75% to 90% being singletons. The V gene is TRBV27, the J gene TRBJ2-1; the match to TRBD2 covers 7 bases. The source material was PBMCs. This clonotype was sampled from a woman in her twenties or thirties in good health and CMV-seropositive. The CDR3 here is CASLGLGGRRISYNEQFF. CDR3 nucleotides: TGTGCCAGCCTAGGACTGGGAGGGAGGAGGATATCCTACAATGAGCAGTTCTTC.